This T cell receptor (beta chain) emerged from a study of cytotoxic CD8 clonotypes in ibrutinib-treated CLL (dated by TCRdb to the early 2020s). Regarding the complete study: The cohort had ten to twelve relapsed/refractory and 15 treatment-naive patients; 17 to 18 were IGHV unmutated. An average of about 250,000 productive templates and approximately 90,000 productive rearrangements was obtained per sample. The response samples were drawn at a median of 12 months into treatment, with a range of about 6 to 36 months. Of the roughly 90 people in the trial, about 27 had longitudinal samples available. Cryopreserved peripheral blood mononuclear cells were collected at three points: before therapy, at response, and at either sustained remission or disease progression. Every remission and progressive disease sample was obtained while ibrutinib was still being received by the patients. Partial responses were observed in some 24 patients and complete responses in 2; after a median follow-up of around 64 months, remission was maintained in roughly 15 patients and progression was observed in approximately twelve.

From a lookup of the germline V gene, CDR1 and CDR2 are MNHEY and SVGAGI. The CDR3, from cysteine to phenylalanine, totals 14 residues. CDR3 DNA only is kept here, 42 bases in frame from base 1. Trimmed from V: 5 bases; trimmed from J: 0 bases; junction bases lacking a gene match: 2. A MiSeq instrument was used for deep resolution sequencing, which targeted depths ranging from 1 in 1 million up to 1 in 200,000 T cells, with coverage averaging 10x for each clonotype. The immunoSEQ hsTCRB Kit was used to generate TCR beta libraries. The paper's data handling went like this. Data were analyzed with ImmunoSEQ Data Assistant and ImmunoSEQ Analyzer, with V, D and J genes assigned per IMGT definitions. Clonality, with values ranging from 0 to 1, was calculated as one minus the normalized Shannon entropy of productive rearrangement frequencies. Only overrepresented clonotypes making up at least 0.05% of the repertoire of each patient were included in the public clonotype analysis. Some twelve repertoires from age-matched healthy donors, obtained from immuneACCESS, served as clonality controls. TCRdb re-hosts the immuneACCESS table, in-frame sequences only. Its copies lack some clones; in the studies checked, an unresolved V gene accounts for under half of them, and the cause for the rest is not known. V and J calls and clone size come straight from that table; D and trimming were deduced from the DNA. The sample profile shows some 92,000 clones; 70% to 80% of them were found once. The top ten constitute about 22% of the sample.

The meaning of the sample's time point label: roughly 2 years on ibrutinib. For TCR beta library preparation, approximately 2.2 micrograms of genomic DNA were isolated from cryopreserved PBMCs. Longitudinal blood samples from CLL patients receiving ibrutinib monotherapy were subjected to high-throughput TCR beta sequencing. The patients took part in an open-label, single-center phase 2 trial of ibrutinib monotherapy. Points on this clone: Its cognate antigen has yet to be identified. Base-call qualities are not available, and no considerably larger clone is one nucleotide away.

Results and caveats for the whole study, not just this receptor: Sampling times were not matched between patients in sustained remission and patients whose disease was progressing, and lymph node repertoires were not examined. Baseline clonality exceeded that of age-matched healthy donors and correlated strongly with circulating CD8+ T-cell counts. Public clonotypes were rare and either shrank or stayed stable during treatment, and the rise in clonality at ibrutinib response reflected expansion of private clonotypes. At ibrutinib response clonality went up, during sustained remission it held steady, and at progression it dropped back toward baseline.

In this chain, TRBV6-5 is recombined with TRBJ2-5, and 8 junctional nucleotides match TRBD2. The material sequenced was PBMCs, taken after 24 months of ibrutinib treatment. This TCR derives from a human donor with chronic lymphocytic leukemia. DNA sequence: TGTGCCAGCAGTCGCGGGGGGAACCAAGAGACCCAGTACTTC. Its coded protein is CASSRGGNQETQYF.